This entry describes one T cell receptor (beta chain). The data were obtained in a study of OX40 agonist ivuxolimab in advanced cancers. This CDR3 contains 14 residues. The V end was cut by 1 base, the J end by 3 bases, with 10 bases between. Germline V CDR1 and CDR2: SGHRS, YFSETQ. The assay was immunoSEQ multiplex PCR, and TCRdb's table has in-frame clones only and misses some. The sample has just over 95,000 clones; roughly 90% are singletons. Anyone with autoimmune disease history or systemic immunosuppression was excluded. The clonotype was recovered from an adult with an advanced solid tumor such as melanoma, head and neck, liver or kidney cancer. The chain has TRBV5-1 and TRBJ1-2; D not resolved. This material consisted of CD4+ or CD8+ T cells sorted from blood, taken in a trial of the OX40 agonist ivuxolimab. The CDR3 sequence is CASSLTLGHYGYTF. CDR3 in DNA: TGCGCCAGCAGCTTGACATTGGGCCACTATGGCTACACCTTC.